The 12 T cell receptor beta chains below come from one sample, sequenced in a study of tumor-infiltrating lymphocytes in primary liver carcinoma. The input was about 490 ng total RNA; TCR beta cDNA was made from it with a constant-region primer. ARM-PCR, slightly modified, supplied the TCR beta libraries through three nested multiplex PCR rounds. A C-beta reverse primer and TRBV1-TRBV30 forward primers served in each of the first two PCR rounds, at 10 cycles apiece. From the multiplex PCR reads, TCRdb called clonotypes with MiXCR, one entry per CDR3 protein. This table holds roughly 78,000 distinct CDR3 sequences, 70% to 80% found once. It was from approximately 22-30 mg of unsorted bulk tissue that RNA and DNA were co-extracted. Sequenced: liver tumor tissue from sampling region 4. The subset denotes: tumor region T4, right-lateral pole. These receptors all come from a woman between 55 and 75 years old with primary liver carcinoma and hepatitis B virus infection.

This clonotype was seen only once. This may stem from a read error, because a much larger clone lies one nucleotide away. CDR3 nucleotide sequence: TGCGCCAGCAACATGGACAGTTATGAAAAACTGTTTTTT. Its translation is CASNMDSYEKLFF. The gene calls are TRBV5-1 and TRBJ1-4; TRBD1 is a possible D gene (6 bases). Germline values: CDR1 SGHRS, CDR2 YFSETQ. Trimming took 6 bases from V and 6 from J, leaving 12 bases between them. This CDR3 has 13 amino acids. Based on the CDR3 plus reference TRBV5-1 and TRBJ1-4, the full variable domain is KAGVTQTPRYLIKTRGQQVTLSCSPISGHRSVSWYQQTPGQGLQFLFEYFSETQRNKGNFPGRFSGRQFSNSRSEMNVSTLELGDSALYLCASNMDSYEKLFFGSGTQLSVL.

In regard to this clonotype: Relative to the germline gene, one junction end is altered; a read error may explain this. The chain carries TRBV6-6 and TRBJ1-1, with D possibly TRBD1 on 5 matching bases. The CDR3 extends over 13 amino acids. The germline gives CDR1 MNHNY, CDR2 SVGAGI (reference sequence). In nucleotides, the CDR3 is TGTGCCAGTAAGAAGACAGAGCGGACTGAATCTTTCTTT. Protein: CASKKTERTESFF.

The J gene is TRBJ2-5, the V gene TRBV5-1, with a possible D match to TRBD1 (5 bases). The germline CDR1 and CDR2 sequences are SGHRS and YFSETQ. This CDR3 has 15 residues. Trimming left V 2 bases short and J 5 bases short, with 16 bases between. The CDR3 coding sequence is TGCGCCAGCAGCTTACCGACAGCTAAACAGGAGACCCAGTACTTC. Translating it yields CASSLPTAKQETQYF. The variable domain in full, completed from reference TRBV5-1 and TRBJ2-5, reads KAGVTQTPRYLIKTRGQQVTLSCSPISGHRSVSWYQQTPGQGLQFLFEYFSETQRNKGNFPGRFSGRQFSNSRSEMNVSTLELGDSALYLCASSLPTAKQETQYFGPGTRLLVL.

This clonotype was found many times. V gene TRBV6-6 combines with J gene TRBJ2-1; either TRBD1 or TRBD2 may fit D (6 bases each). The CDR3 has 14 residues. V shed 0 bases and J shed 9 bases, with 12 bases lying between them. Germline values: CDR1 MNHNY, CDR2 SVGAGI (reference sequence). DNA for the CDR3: TGTGCCAGCAGTTACTCTTGGGGGGCGAGTGAGCAGTTCTTC. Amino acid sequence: CASSYSWGASEQFF.

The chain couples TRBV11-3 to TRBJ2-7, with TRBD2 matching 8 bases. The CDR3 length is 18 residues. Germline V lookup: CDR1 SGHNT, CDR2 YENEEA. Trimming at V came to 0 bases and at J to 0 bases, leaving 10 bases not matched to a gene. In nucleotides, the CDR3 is TGTGCCAGCAGCTTAGATAGGGCGGGAGGCCACAGCTCCTACGAGCAGTACTTC. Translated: CASSLDRAGGHSSYEQYF.

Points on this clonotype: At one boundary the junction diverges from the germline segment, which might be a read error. CDR3 nucleotide sequence: TGCGCCAGCAGCCAAGGACTAGCGGGAGTAAACTCCTACTATGAGCAGTTCTTC. Protein product: CASSQGLAGVNSYYEQFF. The rearrangement links TRBV4-1 to TRBJ2-1; TRBD2 aligns across 12 bases. CDR1 MGHRA and CDR2 YSYEKL come from the germline V gene. The CDR3 spans 18 residues.

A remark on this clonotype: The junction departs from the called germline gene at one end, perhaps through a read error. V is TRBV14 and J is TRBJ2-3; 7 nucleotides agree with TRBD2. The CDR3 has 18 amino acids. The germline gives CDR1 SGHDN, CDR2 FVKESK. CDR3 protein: CAISQLMAGVNSPDTQYF. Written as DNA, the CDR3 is TGTGCCATCAGCCAACTCATGGCGGGAGTGAATTCTCCAGATACGCAGTATTTT.

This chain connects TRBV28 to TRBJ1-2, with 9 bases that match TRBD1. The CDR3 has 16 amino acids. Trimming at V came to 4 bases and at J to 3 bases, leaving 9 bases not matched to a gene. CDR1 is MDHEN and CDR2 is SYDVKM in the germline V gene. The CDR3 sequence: CASSSTGGQGDYGYTF. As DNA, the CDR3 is TGTGCCAGCAGTTCAACCGGGGGACAGGGTGACTATGGCTACACCTTC.

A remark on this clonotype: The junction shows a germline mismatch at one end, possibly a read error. CDR3 protein: CASYQIGWQPQHF. Here the CDR3 DNA reads TGTGCCAGTTATCAAATTGGGTGGCAGCCACAGCATTTT. This sequence joins TRBV6-5 and TRBJ1-5; D ambiguous. Germline values: CDR1 MNHEY, CDR2 SVGAGI. The CDR3 spans 13 residues.

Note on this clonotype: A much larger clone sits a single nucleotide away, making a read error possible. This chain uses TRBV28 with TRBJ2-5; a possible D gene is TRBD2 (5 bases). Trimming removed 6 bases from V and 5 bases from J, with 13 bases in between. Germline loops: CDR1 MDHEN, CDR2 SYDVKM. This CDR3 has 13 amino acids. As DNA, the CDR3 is TGTGCCAGCAGGAAGTGGGAGTGGGAGACCCAGTACTTC. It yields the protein CASRKWEWETQYF.

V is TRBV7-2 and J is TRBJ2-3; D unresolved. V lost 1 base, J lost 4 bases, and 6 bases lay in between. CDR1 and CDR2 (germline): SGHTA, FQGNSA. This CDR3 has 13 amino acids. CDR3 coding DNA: TGTGCCAGCAGCTTAGTTGCGCCAGATACGCAGTATTTT. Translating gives CASSLVAPDTQYF.

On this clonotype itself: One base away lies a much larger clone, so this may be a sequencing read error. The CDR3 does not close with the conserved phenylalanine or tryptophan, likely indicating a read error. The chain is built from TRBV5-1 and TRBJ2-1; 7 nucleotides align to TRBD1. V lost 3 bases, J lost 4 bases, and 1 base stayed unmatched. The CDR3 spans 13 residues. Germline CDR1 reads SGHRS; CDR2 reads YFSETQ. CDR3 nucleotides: TGCGCCAGCAGCTGGGACAGTTACAATGAGCAGTTCCTC. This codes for CASSWDSYNEQFL.